These T cell receptor beta chains were read from a single sample in a study of cytomegalovirus exposure and HLA in healthy donors. Repertoires were generated with immunoSEQ multiplex PCR, while TCRdb's copy carries only in-frame clones and drops some. Of 300,000 or so clones in the sample, 88% are singletons; the top ten hold 0.9% to 1%. The source material was PBMCs. These receptors all come from a young man in good health and CMV-seronegative. The CDR3 runs from the conserved cysteine through the conserved F or W.

V	J	CDR3
TRBV6-5	TRBJ2-7	CASRQLTYEQYF
TRBV7-6	TRBJ1-5	CASSEGRTGAQVGAQHF
TRBV6-4	TRBJ1-2	CASSAAAGGPNYGYTF
TRBV2	TRBJ1-1	CASSPDWNTEAFF
TRBV30	TRBJ1-6	CAWSVTGGDNSPLHF
TRBV5-1	TRBJ1-1	CASSFGTEAFF
TRBV6-5	TRBJ2-7	CASTRGGTNEQYF
TRBV7-2	TRBJ1-2	CASSLDLGGYGYTF
TRBV7-2	TRBJ1-4	CASSLGAQGRPNEKLFF
TRBV5-1	TRBJ2-2	CASSPQNTGELFF
TRBV5-4	TRBJ2-3	CASRGGLALSTDTQYF
TRBV19	TRBJ1-5	CASRTVHHSNQPQHF
TRBV7-6	TRBJ2-3	CASSLVPRGRTDTQYF
TRBV19	TRBJ2-7	CASSTIGGASYEQYF
TRBV21-1	TRBJ1-1	CASTFLGGGKDTEAFF
TRBV6-5	TRBJ2-7	CASSYTGGYEQYF
TRBV29-1	TRBJ2-3	CSVGILATGELTDTQYF
TRBV25-1	TRBJ1-1	CASGWTADTEAFF
TRBV25-1	TRBJ2-7	CASRGLIYEQYF
TRBV7-2	TRBJ2-7	CASSPRQGVFHEQYF
TRBV7-2	TRBJ1-5	CASSFGGNQPQHF
TRBV2	TRBJ2-1	CASSVQPGPSYNEQFF
TRBV4-1	TRBJ2-1	CASSLFWGQDHNEQFF
TRBV2	TRBJ1-6	CASRGPGQGNSPLHF
TRBV6-5	TRBJ2-2	CASSSHRVVNTGELFF
TRBV9	TRBJ1-5	CASSVEDRGQPQHF
TRBV6-5	TRBJ2-7	CASRNIAGGYEQYF
TRBV27	TRBJ2-7	CASRTSGVYYEQYF
TRBV30	TRBJ2-5	CAWSVMGGGAKTQYF
TRBV2	TRBJ1-5	CASREQGGPQHF
TRBV19	TRBJ2-7	CASRMTGGYEQYF
TRBV29-1	TRBJ2-7	CSVGDRGIYEQYF
TRBV7-9	TRBJ2-5	CASSLFLETQYF
TRBV19	TRBJ1-2	CASSIVAGGKVYGYTF
TRBV27	TRBJ2-1	CASAPLQGPSYNEQFF
TRBV18	TRBJ2-3	CASSPLASGGALTDTQYF
TRBV5-1	TRBJ1-4	CASSPFRGHGEKLFF
TRBV5-1	TRBJ1-5	CASSQTVGGQPQHF
TRBV19	TRBJ1-4	CASRDRTNEKLFF
TRBV7-8	TRBJ1-1	CASSFTGRKAFF
TRBV13	TRBJ1-2	CASSSNLQGADYGYTF
TRBV6-5	TRBJ1-2	CASSYEKGNFYGYTF
TRBV7-9	TRBJ2-7	CASSFQGWYEQYF
TRBV6-5	TRBJ1-3	CASSYDSSSGNTIYF
TRBV14	TRBJ1-6	CASSQDGRGNSPLHF
TRBV6-5	TRBJ2-2	CASSYSGGNTGELFF
TRBV27	TRBJ2-7	CASSMTDGYYEQYF
TRBV13	TRBJ2-3	CASSTTQGSTDTQYF
TRBV5-8	TRBJ1-4	CASSSGRGGGEKLFF
TRBV10-3	TRBJ2-7	CAISEALAGGDEQYF
TRBV9	TRBJ1-6	CASSPTGDNSPLHF